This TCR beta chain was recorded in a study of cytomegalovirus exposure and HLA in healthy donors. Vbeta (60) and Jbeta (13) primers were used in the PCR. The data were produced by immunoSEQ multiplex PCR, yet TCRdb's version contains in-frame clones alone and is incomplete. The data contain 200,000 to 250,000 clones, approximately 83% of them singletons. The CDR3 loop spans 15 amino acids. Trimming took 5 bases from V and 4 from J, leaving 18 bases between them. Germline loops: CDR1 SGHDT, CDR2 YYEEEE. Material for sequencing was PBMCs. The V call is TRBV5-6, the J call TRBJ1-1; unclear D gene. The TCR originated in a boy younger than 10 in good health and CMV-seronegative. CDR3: CASRGGSGAGTEAFF. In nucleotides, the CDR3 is TGTGCCAGCAGGGGTGGTTCGGGCGCGGGCACTGAAGCTTTCTTT.